The clone carrying this T cell receptor (beta chain) was counted between two and nine times. Because the CDR3 is missing its conserved closing phenylalanine or tryptophan, this is likely a read error. The CDR3 extends over 16 amino acids. The ends lost 5 bases at V and 3 bases at J; junction bases unmatched: 9. Germline V gene data show CDR1 as MNHEY and CDR2 as SMNVEV (reference sequence). The data were taken from a study of metastatic and nonmetastatic thyroid tumors. Ahead of thyroid surgery, no patient had received treatment of any kind. Authors' processing steps: Building a distant-metastasis classifier for papillary thyroid cancer drew on CDR3 differences across clinicopathological groups. TCRdb re-called clones via MiXCR from the PCR reads. TCRdb's processing, not the authors', yielded these V and J calls. The table has tens of thousands of clones, approximately 28% seen once; the top ten hold about 10%.

This TCR was recovered from a male donor with papillary thyroid cancer or a benign thyroid nodule (not recorded which). Some clones in this sample may be carry-over from other donors' samples. The J gene is TRBJ1-3, the V gene TRBV27; 8 nucleotides agree with TRBD1. The sample consisted of blood. The CDR3 nucleotides read TGTGCCAGCAGTGCCCAGGGACAGGTGGTTGGAAACACCATATATTCT. It specifies CASSAQGQVVGNTIYS.